This T cell receptor (beta chain) was documented in a study of blood T cell repertoires in COVID-19. Repertoires were generated with immunoSEQ multiplex PCR, while TCRdb's copy carries only in-frame clones and drops some. The sample holds 250,000 to 300,000 clones; 80% to 90% are singletons and the top ten take 1.5% to 2%. Trimming took 5 bases from V and 4 from J; bases not matched to a gene: 6. Germline assignment: CDR1 MDHEN and CDR2 SYDVKM. The CDR3 loop spans 15 amino acids. Source material: PBMCs or T cells enriched from blood (not recorded which). This receptor was taken from a woman aged 50 to 60 who had recovered from COVID-19. The chain joins TRBV28 to TRBJ2-5; 11 positions match TRBD1. The CDR3 spells CASSIRTGGAETQYF. The CDR3 nucleotides are TGTGCCAGCAGTATACGGACAGGGGGCGCAGAGACCCAGTACTTC.